These 9 T cell receptor beta chains came from one sample sequenced in a study of a mutant IDH1 vaccine in newly diagnosed glioma. The protocol was immunoSEQ multiplex PCR, while the TCRdb copy is restricted to in-frame clones and leaves out a portion. Here the sample spans 80,000 to 100,000 clones, roughly 78% being singletons. Documented time point: baseline, week 1 (first vaccination visit). As for treatment: pre-vaccination baseline after standard-of-care therapy. Sequences were derived from PBMCs, sampled from a glioma patient treated with radiotherapy, temozolomide or both. These receptors all stem from a man aged 40-55 years with glioma.

The count of this clone is one. V and J are TRBV6-1 and TRBJ2-7; no definite D call. The CDR3 covers 14 residues. Germline CDR1 is MNHNS and CDR2 is SASEGT. Trimming cost V 1 base and J 3 bases, with 10 bases left between them. The CDR3 coding sequence is TGTGCCAGCAGTGAAGGGTGGGGTAACTACGAGCAGTACTTC. Its protein product is CASSEGWGNYEQYF.

In this sample, this clone turned up a few times. The chain uses TRBV19 and TRBJ1-1; no reliable D call. The V end lost 3 bases, the J end lost 2 bases, and 10 bases lay between the germline ends. Germline CDR1 LNHDA, CDR2 SQIVND (reference sequence). The CDR3 consists of 14 residues. For the CDR3, the DNA is TGTGCCAGTAGTATTACTCAGGTTAACACTGAAGCTTTCTTT. Translation: CASSITQVNTEAFF.

The chain uses TRBV29-1 and TRBJ2-1; weak D call: TRBD2 (6 bases). CDR1 SQVTM and CDR2 ANQGSEA come from the germline V gene. CDR3 length: 16 residues. The V end lost 4 bases, the J end lost 2 bases, and 18 bases lay between the germline ends. The CDR3 is CSVGGVGVRTYNEQFF. The CDR3 DNA reads as TGCAGCGTTGGCGGGGTAGGGGTGAGGACCTACAATGAGCAGTTCTTC.

The chain links TRBV7-2 to TRBJ2-1; no reliable D call. This CDR3 region has 15 residues. Germline lookup yields CDR1 SGHTA and CDR2 FQGNSA. V gave up 0 bases and J gave up 4 bases, with 10 bases separating them. The CDR3 sequence: CASSLAARMYNEQFF. CDR3 bases: TGTGCCAGCAGCTTAGCGGCGAGGATGTACAATGAGCAGTTCTTC.

The chain is built from TRBV27 and TRBJ2-5; D is unclear. The CDR3 runs 13 residues. V was trimmed by 2 bases and J by 1 base, leaving 5 bases between them. CDR1 MNHEY and CDR2 SMNVEV come from the germline V gene (reference sequence). This chain's CDR3 is CASSLMSQETQYF. In DNA form, the CDR3 reads TGTGCCAGCAGTTTAATGTCCCAAGAGACCCAGTACTTC.

The rearrangement joins TRBV5-6 to TRBJ2-7, with D perhaps being TRBD1 or TRBD2 (5 bases each). The CDR3 is 14 amino acids. Germline assignment: CDR1 SGHDT and CDR2 YYEEEE. The V and J ends lost 6 bases and 0 bases respectively, with 13 bases between them. Here the CDR3 DNA reads TGTGCCAGCACAAGGGGAGACAGCTCCTACGAGCAGTACTTC. Its translation: CASTRGDSSYEQYF.

There are many counts of this clone. The chain employs TRBV7-3 and TRBJ1-2; D unclear. Trimming shortened V by 5 bases and J by 8 bases, and 15 bases separated the two germline ends. CDR1 is SGHTA, CDR2 FQGTGA, per germline. This CDR3 spans 13 amino acids. The CDR3 DNA is TGTGCCAGCAGCCCTGACCCAATCGGGGGCTACACCTTC. As protein: CASSPDPIGGYTF.

The genes are TRBV6-1 and TRBJ2-1; possibly TRBD2 for D (6 bases). In germline, CDR1 is MNHNS, CDR2 SASEGT. V gave up 3 bases and J gave up 5 bases, with 20 bases separating them. The CDR3 consists of 17 residues. CDR3 residues: CASSEGSGLRRNNEQFF. CDR3 DNA: TGTGCCAGCAGTGAGGGAAGCGGGCTTCGACGGAACAATGAGCAGTTCTTC.

J is TRBJ1-5 and V is TRBV7-9; D uncertain. Trimming shortened V by 1 base and J by 1 base, and 11 bases separated the two germline ends. The CDR3 contains 16 residues. Germline CDR1 reads SEHNR; CDR2 reads FQNEAQ (reference sequence). CDR3 loop: CASSLVSTASNQPQHF. The CDR3 DNA follows: TGTGCCAGCAGCTTAGTATCTACAGCGAGCAATCAGCCCCAGCATTTT.